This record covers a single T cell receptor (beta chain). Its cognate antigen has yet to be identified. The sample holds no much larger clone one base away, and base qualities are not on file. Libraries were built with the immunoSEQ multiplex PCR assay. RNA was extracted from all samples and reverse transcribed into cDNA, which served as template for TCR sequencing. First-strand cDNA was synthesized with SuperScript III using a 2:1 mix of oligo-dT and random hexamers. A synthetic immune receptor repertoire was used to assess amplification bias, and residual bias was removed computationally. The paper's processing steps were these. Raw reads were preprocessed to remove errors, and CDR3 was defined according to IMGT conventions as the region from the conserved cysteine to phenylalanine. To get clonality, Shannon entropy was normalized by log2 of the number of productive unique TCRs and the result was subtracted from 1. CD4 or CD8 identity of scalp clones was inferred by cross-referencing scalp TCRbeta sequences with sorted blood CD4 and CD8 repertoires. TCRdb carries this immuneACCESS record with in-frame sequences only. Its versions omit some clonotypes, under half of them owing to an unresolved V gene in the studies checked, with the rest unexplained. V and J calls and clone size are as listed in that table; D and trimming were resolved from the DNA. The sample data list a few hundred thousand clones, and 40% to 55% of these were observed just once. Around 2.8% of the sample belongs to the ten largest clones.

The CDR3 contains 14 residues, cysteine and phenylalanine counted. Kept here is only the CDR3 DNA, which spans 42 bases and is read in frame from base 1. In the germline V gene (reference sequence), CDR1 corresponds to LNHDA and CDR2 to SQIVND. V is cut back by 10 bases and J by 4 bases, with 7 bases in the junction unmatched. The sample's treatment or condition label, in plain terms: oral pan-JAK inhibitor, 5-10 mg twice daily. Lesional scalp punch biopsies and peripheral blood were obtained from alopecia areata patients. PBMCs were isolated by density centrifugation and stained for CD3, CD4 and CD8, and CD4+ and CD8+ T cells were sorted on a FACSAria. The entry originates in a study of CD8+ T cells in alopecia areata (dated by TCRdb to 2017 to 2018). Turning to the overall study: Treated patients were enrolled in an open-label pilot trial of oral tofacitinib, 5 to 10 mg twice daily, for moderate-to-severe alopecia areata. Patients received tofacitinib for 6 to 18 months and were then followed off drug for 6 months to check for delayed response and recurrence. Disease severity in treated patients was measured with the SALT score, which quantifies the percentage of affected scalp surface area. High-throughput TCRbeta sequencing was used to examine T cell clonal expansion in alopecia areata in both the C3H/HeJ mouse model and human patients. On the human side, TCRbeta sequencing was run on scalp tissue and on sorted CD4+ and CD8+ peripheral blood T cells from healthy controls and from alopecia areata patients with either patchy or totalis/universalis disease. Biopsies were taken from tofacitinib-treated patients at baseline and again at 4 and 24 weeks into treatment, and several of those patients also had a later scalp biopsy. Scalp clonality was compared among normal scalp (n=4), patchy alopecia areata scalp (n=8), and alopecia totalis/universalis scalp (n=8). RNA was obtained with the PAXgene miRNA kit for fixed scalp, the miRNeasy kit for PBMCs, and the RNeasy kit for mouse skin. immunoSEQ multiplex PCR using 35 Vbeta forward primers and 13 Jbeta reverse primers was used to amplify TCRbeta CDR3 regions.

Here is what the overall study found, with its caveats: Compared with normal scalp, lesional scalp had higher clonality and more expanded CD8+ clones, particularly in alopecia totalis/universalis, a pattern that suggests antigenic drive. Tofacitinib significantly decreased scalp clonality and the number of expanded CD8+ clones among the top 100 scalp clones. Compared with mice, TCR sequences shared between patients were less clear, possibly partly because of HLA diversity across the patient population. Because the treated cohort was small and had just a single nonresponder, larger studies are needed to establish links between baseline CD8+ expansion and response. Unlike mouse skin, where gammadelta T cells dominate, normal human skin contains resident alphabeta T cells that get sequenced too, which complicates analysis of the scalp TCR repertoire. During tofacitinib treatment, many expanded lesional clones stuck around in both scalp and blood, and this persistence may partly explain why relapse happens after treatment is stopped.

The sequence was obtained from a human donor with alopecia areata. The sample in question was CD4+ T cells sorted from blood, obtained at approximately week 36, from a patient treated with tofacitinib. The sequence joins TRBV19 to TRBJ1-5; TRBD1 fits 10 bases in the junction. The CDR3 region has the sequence CATRRQGANQPQHF. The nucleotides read TGTGCCACGAGGAGACAGGGGGCAAATCAGCCCCAGCATTTT.